Below, 6 T cell receptor beta chains from the same sample are listed, as sequenced in a study of T cell repertoires in cytomegalovirus infection. TCRdb passed the reads through MiXCR, listing each CDR3 protein once. The table has approximately 500,000 distinct CDR3 sequences, more than 15% seen once; the top ten hold 20% to 30%. The source material was CD8+ T cells from PBMCs. These receptors were obtained from a human donor in good health (CMV status not recorded). Some clones in this sample may be carry-over from other donors' samples.

This clonotype was picked up many times. V is TRBV6-6 and J is TRBJ1-1; D not certain. The V gene's germline CDR1 is MNHNY and CDR2 SVGAGI (reference sequence). The CDR3 consists of 12 residues. V was clipped by 6 bases and J by 1 base, with 6 bases between them. The CDR3 loop is CASRPKNTEAFF. For the CDR3, the DNA is TGTGCCAGCAGACCCAAGAACACTGAAGCTTTCTTT.

The V call is TRBV6-5, the J call TRBJ2-5; D gene uncertain. CDR1 and CDR2 from the germline V gene are MNHEY and SVGAGI. V was pared by 2 bases and J by 1 base, with 11 bases between. This CDR3 has 15 amino acids. CDR3 loop: CASSYGVETQETQYF. The CDR3 bases are TGTGCCAGCAGTTACGGAGTAGAAACCCAAGAGACCCAGTACTTC.

J is TRBJ1-1 and V is TRBV29-1; perhaps TRBD1 as D (5 bases). The CDR3 runs 10 residues. V lost 7 bases and J 8 bases, leaving 11 bases between the germline ends. CDR1 is SQVTM and CDR2 is ANQGSEA in the germline V gene. The chain's CDR3 is CSGIRGEAFF. The CDR3 DNA sequence: TGCAGCGGGATACGGGGCGAAGCTTTCTTT.

This chain connects TRBV27 to TRBJ2-7; 11 nucleotides agree with TRBD2. This CDR3 contains 14 residues. The V segment lost 6 bases and the J segment 8 bases; nucleotides outside the gene matches: 9. Per germline, CDR1 MNHEY and CDR2 SMNVEV (reference sequence). CDR3 sequence (DNA): TGTGCCAGCAGCACCGGGACTAGCGGTAGGAAGCAGTACTTC. Translating it yields CASSTGTSGRKQYF.

This clonotype was found many times. V usage is TRBV28 and J usage is TRBJ2-7; maybe TRBD2 (6 bases). V shed 5 bases and J shed 0 bases, with 17 bases lying between them. Germline values: CDR1 MDHEN, CDR2 SYDVKM. CDR3 length: 16 amino acids. The CDR3: CASSRRTMTSSYEQYF. In DNA, the CDR3 is TGTGCCAGCAGTCGACGCACAATGACTAGCTCCTACGAGCAGTACTTC.

The rearrangement uses TRBV5-1 and TRBJ2-1, with TRBD1 matching over 8 bases. Trimming cost V 4 bases and J 7 bases; bases outside gene matches: 4. The CDR3 is 13 residues long. Germline lookup yields CDR1 SGHRS and CDR2 YFSETQ. The CDR3: CASSPDRVNEQFF. The CDR3 DNA reads as TGCGCCAGCAGCCCGGACAGGGTGAATGAGCAGTTCTTC.